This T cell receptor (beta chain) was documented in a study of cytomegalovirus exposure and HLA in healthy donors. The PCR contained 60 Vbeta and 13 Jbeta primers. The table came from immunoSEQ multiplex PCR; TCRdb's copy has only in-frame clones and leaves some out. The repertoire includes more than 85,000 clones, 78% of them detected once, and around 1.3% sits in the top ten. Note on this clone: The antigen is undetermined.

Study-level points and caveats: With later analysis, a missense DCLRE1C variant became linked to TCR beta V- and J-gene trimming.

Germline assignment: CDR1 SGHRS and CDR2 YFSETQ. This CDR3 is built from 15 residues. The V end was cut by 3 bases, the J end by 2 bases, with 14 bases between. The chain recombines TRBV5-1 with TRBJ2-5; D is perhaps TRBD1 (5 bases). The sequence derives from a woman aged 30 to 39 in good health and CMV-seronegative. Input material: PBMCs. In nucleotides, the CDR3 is TGCGCCAGCAGCTACAGACAAAAGGGGCAAGAGACCCAGTACTTC. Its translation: CASSYRQKGQETQYF.